Each of the 8 T cell receptor beta chains below was sequenced from the same sample in a study of identical twins. MiXCR was run by TCRdb on the 5' RACE reads, yielding one entry per CDR3 protein. Of about 520,000 distinct CDR3 sequences listed, around 20% are singletons. The sample was also linked to a second study, of T cells expressing NK-cell markers.

Sequences were obtained from CD4+ T cells sorted from blood. The origin of the receptors is a woman younger than 30 in good health.

The rearrangement joins TRBV2 to TRBJ1-2; TRBD1 matches 7 bases. The ends lost 3 bases at V and 6 bases at J; junction bases unmatched: 7. This CDR3 region has 14 residues. Germline lookup yields CDR1 SNHLY and CDR2 FYNNEI. The CDR3 sequence: CASSDDRVLHGYTF. The CDR3 nucleotides are TGTGCCAGCAGTGACGACAGGGTCCTACATGGCTACACCTTC.

The sample holds a few counts of this clonotype. V and J are TRBV4-3 and TRBJ2-7; tentatively, D is TRBD2 (5 bases). Germline CDR1 reads LGHNA; CDR2 reads YSLEER. The CDR3 consists of 16 residues. V dropped 2 bases and J dropped 5 bases, with 19 bases sitting between them. CDR3 protein: CASSQQGRKLRDEQYF. As DNA, the CDR3 is TGCGCCAGCAGCCAACAAGGTAGAAAACTGAGGGACGAGCAGTACTTC.

This clonotype was observed at least ten times. The V and J genes are TRBV4-2 and TRBJ2-1; D is undetermined. Trimming stripped 0 bases from V and 4 bases from J, with 13 bases between. In germline, CDR1 is LGHNA, CDR2 YNFKEQ. The length of the CDR3 is 16 residues. The CDR3 DNA reads TGTGCCAGCAGCCAAGATGTAGGGATCCTATACAATGAGCAGTTCTTC. Its translation is CASSQDVGILYNEQFF.

At least ten counts were recorded for this clonotype. The chain carries TRBV7-9 and TRBJ2-3; 8 bases are shared with TRBD1. V lost 5 bases and J lost 0; bases outside the gene matches: 4. Germline V CDR1 and CDR2: SEHNR, FQNEAQ (reference sequence). CDR3 length: 15 amino acids. The CDR3 is CASSPRTGSTDTQYF. CDR3 coding DNA: TGTGCCAGCAGCCCCCGGACAGGGAGCACAGATACGCAGTATTTT.

The V call is TRBV7-2, the J call TRBJ2-1, with D unresolved. There are 14 residues in the CDR3. Trimming shortened V by 10 bases and J by 6 bases, and 19 bases separated the two germline ends. Germline values: CDR1 SGHTA, CDR2 FQGNSA. The CDR3 DNA follows: TGTGCCACCACCCTCGCGGTACGCCTCAATGAGCAGTTCTTC. It encodes CATTLAVRLNEQFF.

The chain recombines TRBV3-1 with TRBJ1-1; D call uncertain. Trimming stripped 0 bases from V and 4 bases from J, with 9 bases between. CDR3 length: 14 residues. CDR1 is LGHDT and CDR2 is YNNKEL in the germline V gene (reference sequence). The DNA of the CDR3 is TGTGCCAGCAGCCAAGATCGAAGGGCCACTGAAGCTTTCTTT. Its translation is CASSQDRRATEAFF. Together with reference TRBV3-1 and TRBJ1-1, the CDR3 gives the full variable domain: DTAVSQTPKYLVTQMGNDKSIKCEQNLGHDTMYWYKQDSKKFLKIMFSYNNKELIINETVPNRFSPKSPDKAHLNLHINSLELGDSAVYFCASSQDRRATEAFFGQGTRLTVV.

There are a few counts of this clonotype. J is TRBJ2-3 and V is TRBV5-1, with 8 bases fitting TRBD2. CDR3 length: 14 amino acids. Germline V gene lookup returns CDR1 SGHRS and CDR2 YFSETQ. Trimming removed 4 bases from V and 6 bases from J; junction bases left unmatched: 7. CDR3 protein: CASSLGLARDTQYF. The CDR3 DNA reads TGCGCCAGCAGCCTCGGACTAGCCCGGGATACGCAGTATTTT.

This chain uses TRBV28 with TRBJ2-3; D may correspond to TRBD1 or TRBD2 (6 bases each). Germline loops: CDR1 MDHEN, CDR2 SYDVKM. The CDR3 runs to 13 residues. Trimming removed 6 bases at V and 7 bases at J, with 14 bases between. DNA for the CDR3: TGTGCCAGCAGGTTCGGGGGCTCCAATACGCAGTATTTT. It is translated as CASRFGGSNTQYF.